These 11 T cell receptor beta chains came from one sample sequenced in a study of spatial heterogeneity in lung cancer. Time point noted: sample taken at primary tumor resection. Unsorted tumor, nontumor lung tissue or cryopreserved PBMC supplied the whole RNA. Each CDR3 protein is one row after TCRdb ran MiXCR on the 5' RACE reads. Here the sample spans 13,000 or so distinct CDR3 sequences, 3% to 5% being singletons. The starting material was PBMCs, obtained at surgery. The source is a male donor with early-stage non-small cell lung cancer.

This clonotype showed up many times. Being off target in a library aimed at alpha chains, this beta chain has a size of little meaning. V gene TRBV7-8 combines with J gene TRBJ2-3, with D perhaps TRBD2 (8 bases). Trimming left V 5 bases short and J 4 bases short, with 25 bases between. Germline CDR1 SGHVS, CDR2 FQNEAQ. The CDR3 sequence is 18 residues long. CDR3 region: CASSARLAGSRGADTQYF. The CDR3 region has the DNA TGTGCCAGCAGCGCGCGGCTAGCGGGCTCCAGGGGGGCAGATACGCAGTATTTT.

This clonotype was detected ten times or more. With the library built for alpha chains, this beta chain is off target and its frequency is not meaningful. V usage is TRBV6-5 and J usage is TRBJ1-1, with TRBD1 matching over 10 bases. After removal of 1 base from V and 0 bases from J, the junction contained 2 bases not matched to a gene. Per the germline V gene, CDR1 is MNHEY and CDR2 is SVGAGI. The CDR3 is made up of 16 amino acids. DNA for the CDR3: TGTGCCAGCAGTTACTTGGGACAGGGGATGAACACTGAAGCTTTCTTT. Translating gives CASSYLGQGMNTEAFF.

This clonotype has at least ten counts. This beta chain is off target for a library built for alpha chains, so its abundance means little. The V and J genes are TRBV24-1 and TRBJ2-1; D is possibly TRBD2 (5 bases). Trimming took 5 bases from V and 6 from J, leaving 16 bases between them. The CDR3 sequence is 15 residues long. Germline CDR1 is KGHDR and CDR2 is SFDVKD. Here the CDR3 reads CATSAPGPRGNEQFF. The DNA for the CDR3 is TGTGCCACCAGTGCCCCTGGGCCTCGGGGCAATGAGCAGTTCTTC.

This clonotype was counted ten times or more. This beta chain is an off-target read within a library intended for alpha chains, so its frequency means little. This sequence joins TRBV12-3 or TRBV12-4 and TRBJ2-7; tentative D call: TRBD2 (6 bases). V was clipped by 2 bases and J by 7 bases, with 18 bases between them. This CDR3 has 15 amino acids. CDR3 bases: TGTGCCAGCAGTTTACACGGGACTTGGTCTCGTGAGCAGTACTTC. As protein: CASSLHGTWSREQYF.

This clonotype was detected ten times or more. The library was designed around alpha chains, so this beta chain is a stray read whose abundance carries little weight. The chain links TRBV6-5 to TRBJ2-7; 9 bases are shared with TRBD2. The CDR3 consists of 14 residues. The ends lost 3 bases at V and 2 bases at J; junction bases unmatched: 2. Germline V gene sequence: CDR1 MNHEY, CDR2 SVGAGI. The CDR3 here is CASSYSGSPYEQYF. The CDR3 coding sequence is TGTGCCAGCAGTTATAGCGGGAGTCCCTACGAGCAGTACTTC.

This clonotype was seen a handful of times. This beta chain appears as a stray read in a library generated for alpha chains; its size is not informative. V usage is TRBV3-1 and J usage is TRBJ2-7; D is tentatively TRBD1 or TRBD2 (6 bases each). In germline, CDR1 is LGHDT, CDR2 YNNKEL (reference sequence). Trimming left V 5 bases short and J 9 bases short, with 11 bases between. This CDR3 is built from 11 residues. CDR3 in amino acids: CASSARGVQYF. The CDR3 DNA sequence: TGTGCCAGCAGCGCTAGGGGGGTGCAGTACTTC.

This clonotype was observed many times. Because the library targeted alpha chains, this beta chain is an off-target read whose size means little. This chain joins TRBV3-1 and TRBJ1-1, with D tentatively TRBD1 (6 bases). The CDR3 contains 15 residues. Germline V CDR1 and CDR2: LGHDT, YNNKEL (reference sequence). Between the trimmed V and J ends, which lost 2 bases and 4 bases, there was a span of 14 bases. The CDR3 here is CASSQSAGAGTEAFF. The CDR3 coding sequence is TGTGCCAGCAGCCAATCGGCAGGGGCGGGCACTGAAGCTTTCTTT.

Many counts were recorded for this clonotype. Since it is a stray read in a library aimed at alpha chains, this beta chain has a size that is not meaningful. The V call is TRBV7-2, the J call TRBJ2-5; no clear D. The germline V gene has CDR1 SGHTA and CDR2 FQGNSA. The CDR3 contains 14 residues. Trimming took 3 bases from V and 1 from J, leaving 9 bases between them. CDR3 residues: CASSFGPVQETQYF. DNA of the CDR3: TGTGCCAGCAGCTTCGGACCGGTCCAAGAGACCCAGTACTTC. Looking up the rest from reference TRBV7-2 and TRBJ2-5 gives the full variable domain: GAGVSQSPSNKVTEKGKDVELRCDPISGHTALYWYRQSLGQGLEFLIYFQGNSAPDKSGLPSDRFSAERTGGSVSTLTIQRTQQEDSAVYLCASSFGPVQETQYFGPGTRLLVL.

This clonotype was picked up many times. In a library made to pick up alpha chains, this beta chain is a stray read with a size that means little. V and J are TRBV7-8 and TRBJ2-5; 8 nucleotides align to TRBD1. J lost 5 bases, V lost 3 bases, and 2 bases had no gene match. CDR3 length equals 13 residues. Germline V CDR1 and CDR2: SGHVS, FQNEAQ. CDR3 residues: CASSFDRGETQYF. CDR3 coding DNA: TGTGCCAGCAGCTTTGACAGGGGTGAGACCCAGTACTTC.

Many counts were recorded for this clonotype. This beta chain came through as a stray read in a library set up for alpha chains, and its size says little. The chain joins TRBV29-1 to TRBJ2-3; 8 bases map to TRBD2. Per the germline V gene, CDR1 is SQVTM and CDR2 is ANQGSEA. This CDR3 is built from 14 residues. Trimming took 6 bases from V and 4 from J; bases not matched to a gene: 9. The CDR3 DNA reads as TGCAGCGTGCACCCCGGGAGGGCTGCAGATACGCAGTATTTT. Its translation: CSVHPGRAADTQYF.

This clonotype was detected ten times or more. Found in a library prepared for alpha chains, this beta chain is an off-target read, and its abundance has little meaning. The J gene is TRBJ1-1, the V gene TRBV7-2; D remains ambiguous. Trimming cost V 5 bases and J 5 bases, with 9 bases left between them. The germline V gene has CDR1 SGHTA and CDR2 FQGNSA. The CDR3 totals 12 residues. The CDR3 sequence is CASSPRGTEAFF. The DNA for the CDR3 is TGTGCCAGCAGCCCCAGAGGGACTGAAGCTTTCTTT.